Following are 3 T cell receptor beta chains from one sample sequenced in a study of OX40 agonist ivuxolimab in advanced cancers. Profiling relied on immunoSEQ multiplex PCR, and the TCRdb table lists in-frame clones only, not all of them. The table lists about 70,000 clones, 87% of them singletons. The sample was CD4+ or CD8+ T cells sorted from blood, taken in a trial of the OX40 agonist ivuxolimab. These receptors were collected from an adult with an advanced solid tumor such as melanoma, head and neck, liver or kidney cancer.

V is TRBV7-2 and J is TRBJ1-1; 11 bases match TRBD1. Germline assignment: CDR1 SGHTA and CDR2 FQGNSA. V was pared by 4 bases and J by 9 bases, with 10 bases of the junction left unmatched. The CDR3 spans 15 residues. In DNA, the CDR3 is TGTGCCAGCAGCTCTGGGGGGACAGGGGGTCGGAAAGCTTTCTTT. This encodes CASSSGGTGGRKAFF.

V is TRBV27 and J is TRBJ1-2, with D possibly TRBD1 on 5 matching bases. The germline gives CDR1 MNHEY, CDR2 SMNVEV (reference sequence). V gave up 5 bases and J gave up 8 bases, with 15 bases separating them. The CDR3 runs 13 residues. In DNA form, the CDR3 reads TGTGCCAGCAGTCGAGGAGGGGTGGGGGGCTACACCTTC. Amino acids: CASSRGGVGGYTF.

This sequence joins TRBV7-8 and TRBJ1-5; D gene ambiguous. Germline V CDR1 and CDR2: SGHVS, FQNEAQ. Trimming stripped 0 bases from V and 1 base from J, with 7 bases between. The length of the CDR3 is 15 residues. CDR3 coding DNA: TGTGCCAGCAGCTTAGCGCGAGTGAGCAATCAGCCCCAGCATTTT. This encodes CASSLARVSNQPQHF.